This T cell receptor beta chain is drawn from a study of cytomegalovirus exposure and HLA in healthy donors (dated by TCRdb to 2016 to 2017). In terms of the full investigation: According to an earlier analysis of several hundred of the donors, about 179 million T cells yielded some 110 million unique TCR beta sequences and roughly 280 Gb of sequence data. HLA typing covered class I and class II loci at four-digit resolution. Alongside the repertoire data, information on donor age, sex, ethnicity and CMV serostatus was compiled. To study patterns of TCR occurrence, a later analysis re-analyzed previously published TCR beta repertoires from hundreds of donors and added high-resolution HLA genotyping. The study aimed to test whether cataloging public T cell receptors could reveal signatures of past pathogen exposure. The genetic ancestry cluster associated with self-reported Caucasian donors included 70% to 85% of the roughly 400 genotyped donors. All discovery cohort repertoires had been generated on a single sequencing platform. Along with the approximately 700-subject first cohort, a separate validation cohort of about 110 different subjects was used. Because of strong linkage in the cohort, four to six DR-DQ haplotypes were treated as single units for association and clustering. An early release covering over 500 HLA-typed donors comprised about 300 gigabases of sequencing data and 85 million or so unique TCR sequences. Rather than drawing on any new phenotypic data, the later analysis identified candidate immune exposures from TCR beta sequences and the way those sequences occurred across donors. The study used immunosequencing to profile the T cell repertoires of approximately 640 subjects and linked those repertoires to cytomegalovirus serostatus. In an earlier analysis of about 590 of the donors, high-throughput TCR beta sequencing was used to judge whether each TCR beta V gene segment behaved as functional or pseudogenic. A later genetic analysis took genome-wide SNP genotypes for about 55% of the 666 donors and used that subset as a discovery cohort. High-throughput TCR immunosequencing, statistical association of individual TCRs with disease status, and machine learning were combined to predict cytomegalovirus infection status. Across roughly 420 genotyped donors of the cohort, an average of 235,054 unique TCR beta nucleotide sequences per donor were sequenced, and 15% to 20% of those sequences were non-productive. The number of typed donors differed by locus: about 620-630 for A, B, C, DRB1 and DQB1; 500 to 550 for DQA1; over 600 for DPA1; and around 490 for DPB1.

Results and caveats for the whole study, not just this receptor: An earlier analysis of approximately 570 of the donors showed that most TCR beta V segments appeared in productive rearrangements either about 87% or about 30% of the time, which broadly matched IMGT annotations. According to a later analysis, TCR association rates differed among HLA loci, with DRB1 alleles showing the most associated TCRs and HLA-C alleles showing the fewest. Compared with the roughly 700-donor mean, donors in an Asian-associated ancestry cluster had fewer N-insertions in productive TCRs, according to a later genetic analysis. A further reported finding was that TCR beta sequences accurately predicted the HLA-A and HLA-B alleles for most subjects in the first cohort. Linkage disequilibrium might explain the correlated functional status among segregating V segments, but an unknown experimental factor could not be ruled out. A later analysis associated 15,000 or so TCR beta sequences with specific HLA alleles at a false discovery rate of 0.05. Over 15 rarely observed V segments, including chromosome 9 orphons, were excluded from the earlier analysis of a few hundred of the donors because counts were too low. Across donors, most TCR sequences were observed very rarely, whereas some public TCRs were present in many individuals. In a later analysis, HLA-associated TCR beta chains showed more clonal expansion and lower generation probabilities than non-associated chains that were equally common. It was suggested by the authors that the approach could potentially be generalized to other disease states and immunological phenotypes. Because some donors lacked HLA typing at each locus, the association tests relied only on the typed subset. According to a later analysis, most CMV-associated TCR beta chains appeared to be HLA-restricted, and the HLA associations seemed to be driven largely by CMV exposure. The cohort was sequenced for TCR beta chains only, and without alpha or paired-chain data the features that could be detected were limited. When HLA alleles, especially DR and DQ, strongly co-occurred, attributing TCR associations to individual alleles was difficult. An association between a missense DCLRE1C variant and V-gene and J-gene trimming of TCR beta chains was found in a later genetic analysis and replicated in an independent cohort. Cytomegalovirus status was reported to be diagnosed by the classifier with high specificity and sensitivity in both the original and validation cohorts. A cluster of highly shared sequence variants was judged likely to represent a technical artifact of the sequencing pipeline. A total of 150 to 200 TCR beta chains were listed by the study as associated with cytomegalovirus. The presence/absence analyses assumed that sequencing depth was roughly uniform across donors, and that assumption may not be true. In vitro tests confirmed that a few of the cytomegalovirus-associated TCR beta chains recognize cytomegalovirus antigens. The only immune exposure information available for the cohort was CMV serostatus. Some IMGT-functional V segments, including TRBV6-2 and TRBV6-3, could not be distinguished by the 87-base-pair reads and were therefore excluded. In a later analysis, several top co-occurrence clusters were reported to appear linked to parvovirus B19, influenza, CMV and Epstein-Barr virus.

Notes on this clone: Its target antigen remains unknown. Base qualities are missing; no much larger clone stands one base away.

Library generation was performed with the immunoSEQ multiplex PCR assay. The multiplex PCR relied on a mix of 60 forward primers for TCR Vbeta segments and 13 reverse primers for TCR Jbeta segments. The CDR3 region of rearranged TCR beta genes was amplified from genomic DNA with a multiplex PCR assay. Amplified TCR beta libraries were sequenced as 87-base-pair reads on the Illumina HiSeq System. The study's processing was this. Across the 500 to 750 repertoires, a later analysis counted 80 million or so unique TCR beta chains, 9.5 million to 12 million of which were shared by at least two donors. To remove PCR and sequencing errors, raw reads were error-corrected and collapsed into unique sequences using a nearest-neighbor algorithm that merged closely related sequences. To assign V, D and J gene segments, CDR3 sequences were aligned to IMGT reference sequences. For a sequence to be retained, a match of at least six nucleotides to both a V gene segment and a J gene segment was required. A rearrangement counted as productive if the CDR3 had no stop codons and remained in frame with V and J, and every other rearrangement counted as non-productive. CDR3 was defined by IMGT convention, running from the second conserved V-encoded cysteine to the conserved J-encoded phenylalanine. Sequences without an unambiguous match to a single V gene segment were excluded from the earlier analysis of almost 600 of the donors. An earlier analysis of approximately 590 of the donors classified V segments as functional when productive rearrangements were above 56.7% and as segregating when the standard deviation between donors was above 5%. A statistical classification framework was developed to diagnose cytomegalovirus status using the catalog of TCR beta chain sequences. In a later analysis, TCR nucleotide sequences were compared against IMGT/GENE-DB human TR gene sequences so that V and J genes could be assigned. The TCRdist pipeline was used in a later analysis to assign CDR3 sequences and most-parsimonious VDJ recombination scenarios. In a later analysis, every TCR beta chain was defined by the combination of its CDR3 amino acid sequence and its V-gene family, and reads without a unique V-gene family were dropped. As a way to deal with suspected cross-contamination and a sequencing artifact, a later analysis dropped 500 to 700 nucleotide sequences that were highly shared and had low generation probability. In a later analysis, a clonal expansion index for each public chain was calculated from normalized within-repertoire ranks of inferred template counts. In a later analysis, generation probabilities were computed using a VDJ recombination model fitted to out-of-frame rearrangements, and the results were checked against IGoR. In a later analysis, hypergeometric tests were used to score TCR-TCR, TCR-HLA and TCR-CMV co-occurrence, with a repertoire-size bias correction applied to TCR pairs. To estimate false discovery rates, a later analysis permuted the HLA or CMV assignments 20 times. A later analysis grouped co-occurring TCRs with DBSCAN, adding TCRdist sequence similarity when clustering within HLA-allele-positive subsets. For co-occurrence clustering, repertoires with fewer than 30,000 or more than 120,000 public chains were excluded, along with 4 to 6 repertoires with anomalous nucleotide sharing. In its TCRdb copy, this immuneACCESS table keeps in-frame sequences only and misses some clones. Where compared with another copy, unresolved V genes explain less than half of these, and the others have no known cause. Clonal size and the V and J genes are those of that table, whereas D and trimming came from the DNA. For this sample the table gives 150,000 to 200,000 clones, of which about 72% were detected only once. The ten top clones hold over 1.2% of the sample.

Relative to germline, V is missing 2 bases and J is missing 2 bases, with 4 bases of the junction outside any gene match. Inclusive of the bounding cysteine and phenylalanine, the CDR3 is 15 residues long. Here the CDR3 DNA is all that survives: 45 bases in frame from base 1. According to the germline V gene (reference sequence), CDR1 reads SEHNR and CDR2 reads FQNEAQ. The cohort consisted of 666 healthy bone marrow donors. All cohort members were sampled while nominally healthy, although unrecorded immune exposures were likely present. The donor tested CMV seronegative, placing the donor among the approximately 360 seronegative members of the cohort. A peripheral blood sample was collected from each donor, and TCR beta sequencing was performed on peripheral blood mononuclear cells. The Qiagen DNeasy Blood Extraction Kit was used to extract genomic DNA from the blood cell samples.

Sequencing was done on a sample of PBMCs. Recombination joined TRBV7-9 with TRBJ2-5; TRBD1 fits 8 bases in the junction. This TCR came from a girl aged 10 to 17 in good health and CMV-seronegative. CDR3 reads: CASSLKDRAQETQYF. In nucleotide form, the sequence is TGTGCCAGCAGCTTAAAGGACAGGGCTCAAGAGACCCAGTACTTC.